These T cell receptor beta chains were read from a single sample in a study of T cell responses to AZD1222 COVID-19 vaccine. Assay used: immunoSEQ multiplex PCR; TCRdb lists only in-frame clones, some missing. The table has some 140,000 clones, 80% to 90% seen once; the top ten hold over 1.5%. The specimen was peripheral blood, collected on day 0 of AZD1222 vaccination. These receptors originate from an adult in good health. Both conserved end residues are part of each CDR3. D genes are given only for firm matches. Rows give clone size only sometimes, using once, few, many, or a class for an expanded clone.

>TRBV18|NA|TRBJ1-6|NA
TGTGCCAGCTCACCACCGGAAGGGTACCGGTCACCCCTCCACTTT
CASSPPEGYRSPLHF
>TRBV19|NA|TRBJ1-1|NA
TGTGCCAGTGAACAGGCTATGAACACTGAAGCTTTCTTT
CASEQAMNTEAFF
>TRBV6-5|NA|TRBJ1-2|NA
TGTGCCAGCAGTTACTCGGTTGGTTATTCTAACTATGGCTACACCTTC
CASSYSVGYSNYGYTF
>TRBV6-5|TRBD1|TRBJ1-1|once
TGTGCCAGCAGTTACTCTCTGGGACAGGGGCAGATCGCTTTCTTT
CASSYSLGQGQIAFF
>TRBV6-4|NA|TRBJ2-3|once
TGTGCCAGCAGTGACTCGGGGGCCCGATCCACAGATACGCAGTATTTT
CASSDSGARSTDTQYF
>TRBV6-1|TRBD1|TRBJ1-1|NA
TGTGCCAGCAGTGATACCGGGACAGGATACTACACTGAAGCTTTCTTT
CASSDTGTGYYTEAFF
>TRBV7-8|NA|TRBJ2-3|NA
TGTGCCAGCAGCTTTAGCACAGATACGCAGTATTTT
CASSFSTDTQYF
>TRBV4-1|TRBD2|TRBJ2-1|NA
TGCGCCAGCAGCCAAGTTGTAGCGGGGGGGACCTTCTCCTACAATGAGCAGTTCTTC
CASSQVVAGGTFSYNEQFF
>TRBV2|NA|TRBJ2-5|NA
TGTGCCAGCCTTGGGGATAGGGAGACCCAGTACTTC
CASLGDRETQYF
>TRBV7-9|NA|TRBJ1-2|NA
TGTGCCAGCAGCTTCCCATTATTAGCCGACTATGGCTACACCTTC
CASSFPLLADYGYTF
>TRBV19|NA|TRBJ1-2|NA
TGTGCCAGTAGTACCACACCCCGACAGGACGGCTACACCTTC
CASSTTPRQDGYTF
>TRBV6-5|NA|TRBJ2-5|NA
TGTGCCAGCAGTTACGGGAAGGGGACCCAGTACTTC
CASSYGKGTQYF
>TRBV24-1|NA|TRBJ1-4|NA
TGTGCCACCAGTGATCCTATGGGTGGAACTAATGAAAAACTGTTTTTT
CATSDPMGGTNEKLFF
>TRBV5-6|TRBD1|TRBJ1-5|NA
TGTGCCAGCAGCTTGGCACAGGGGGCTAATCAGCCCCAGCATTTT
CASSLAQGANQPQHF
>TRBV5-1|NA|TRBJ2-3|NA
TGCGCCAGCAGCTTATACTCCCCTAGCACAGATACGCAGTATTTT
CASSLYSPSTDTQYF
>TRBV15|NA|TRBJ2-7|NA
TGTGCCACCAGCAGAGATCGACCGGGTAGGAGCTCCTACGAGCAGTACTTC
CATSRDRPGRSSYEQYF
>TRBV12-3/TRBV12-4|NA|TRBJ1-2|NA
TGTGCCAGCAGTAGAGGGACCTCCGGTGGCTACACCTTC
CASSRGTSGGYTF
>TRBV28|NA|TRBJ1-2|NA
TGTGCCAGCAGTTCCGGACAGCGATACTATGGCTACACCTTC
CASSSGQRYYGYTF
>TRBV7-9|NA|TRBJ2-1|NA
TGTGCCAGCAGCGATCCCAGGAGAACCGACAATGAGCAGTTCTTC
CASSDPRRTDNEQFF
>TRBV7-7|NA|TRBJ2-2|NA
TGTGCCAGCAGCAGTCCAATAGCGCCCGGGGAGCTGTTTTTT
CASSSPIAPGELFF
>TRBV25-1|NA|TRBJ1-3|NA
TGTGCCAGCTCCGGGACGGGGAGCTCTGGAAACACCATATATTTT
CASSGTGSSGNTIYF
>TRBV6-2/TRBV6-3|TRBD2|TRBJ2-7|once
TGTGCCAGCAGTTTGGGACTAGCGGGGATTTCCTACGAGCAGTACTTC
CASSLGLAGISYEQYF
>TRBV29-1|NA|TRBJ1-1|NA
TGCAGCGTTCAAGGTTCGACGGTCAGGGGAATTTCAGGAGCTTTCTTT
CSVQGSTVRGISGAFF
>TRBV9|NA|TRBJ2-1|NA
TGTGCCAGCAGCCCGGACGGTACCTCCTACAATGAGCAGTTCTTC
CASSPDGTSYNEQFF
>TRBV28|TRBD2|TRBJ2-7|few
TGTGCCAGCAGCCCACCTAGCGGCCCTGCCTACGAGCAGTACTTC
CASSPPSGPAYEQYF
>TRBV14|TRBD1|TRBJ1-2|NA
TGTGCCAGCAGCCGAGGGACAGGGGGCGCCTATGGCTACACCTTC
CASSRGTGGAYGYTF
>TRBV6-5|NA|TRBJ1-6|NA
TGTGCCAGCAGTTACTCAGGCAGGCCCCTCCACTTT
CASSYSGRPLHF
>TRBV6-6|NA|TRBJ1-4|NA
TGTGCCAGCAGTCGGGGCTTTTGGACAGCGATTAATGAAAAACTGTTTTTT
CASSRGFWTAINEKLFF
>TRBV6-5|NA|TRBJ2-2|few
TGTGCCAGCAGTTACTCACGAGGGATAGAAGCCGGGGAGCTGTTTTTT
CASSYSRGIEAGELFF
>TRBV20-1|TRBD1|TRBJ1-5|NA
TGCAGTGCTTGGACAGGGAGCTCCCAGCATTTT
CSAWTGSSQHF
>TRBV29-1|NA|TRBJ2-2|NA
TGCAGCGCCAGGGTGGGTGGGGCCGGCACCGGGGAGCTGTTTTTT
CSARVGGAGTGELFF
>TRBV7-9|TRBD1|TRBJ1-1|once
TGTGCCAGCAGCTCTAACAGGGGGTCCACTGAAGCTTTCTTT
CASSSNRGSTEAFF